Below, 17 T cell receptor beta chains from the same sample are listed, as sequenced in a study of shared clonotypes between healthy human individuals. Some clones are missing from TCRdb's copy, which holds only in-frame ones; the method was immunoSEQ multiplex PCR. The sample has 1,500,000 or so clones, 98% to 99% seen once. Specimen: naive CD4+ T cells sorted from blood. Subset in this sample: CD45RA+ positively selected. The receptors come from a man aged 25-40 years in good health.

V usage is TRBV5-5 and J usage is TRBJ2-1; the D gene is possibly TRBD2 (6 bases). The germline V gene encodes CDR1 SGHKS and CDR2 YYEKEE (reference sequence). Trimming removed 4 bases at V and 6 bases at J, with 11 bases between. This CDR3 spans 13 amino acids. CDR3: CASSPGLFNEQFF. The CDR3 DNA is TGTGCCAGCAGCCCGGGACTTTTCAATGAGCAGTTCTTC.

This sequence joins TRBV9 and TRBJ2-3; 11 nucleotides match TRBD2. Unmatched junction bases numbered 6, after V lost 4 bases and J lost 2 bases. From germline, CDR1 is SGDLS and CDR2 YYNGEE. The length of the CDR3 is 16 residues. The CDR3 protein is CASSPGTSGYTDTQYF. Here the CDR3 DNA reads TGTGCCAGCAGCCCCGGGACTAGCGGTTACACAGATACGCAGTATTTT.

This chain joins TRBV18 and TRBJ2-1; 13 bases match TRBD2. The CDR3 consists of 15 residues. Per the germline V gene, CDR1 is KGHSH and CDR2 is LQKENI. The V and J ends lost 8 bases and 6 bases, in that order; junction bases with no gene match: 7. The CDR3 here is CASTQGLAGSNEQFF. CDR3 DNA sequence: TGTGCCAGCACCCAGGGACTAGCGGGAAGCAATGAGCAGTTCTTC.

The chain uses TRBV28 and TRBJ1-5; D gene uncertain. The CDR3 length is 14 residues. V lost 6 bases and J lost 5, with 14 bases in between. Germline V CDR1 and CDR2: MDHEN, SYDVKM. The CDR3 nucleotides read TGTGCCAGCAGGTCCGGGAACTTCTATCAGCCCCAGCATTTT. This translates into CASRSGNFYQPQHF.

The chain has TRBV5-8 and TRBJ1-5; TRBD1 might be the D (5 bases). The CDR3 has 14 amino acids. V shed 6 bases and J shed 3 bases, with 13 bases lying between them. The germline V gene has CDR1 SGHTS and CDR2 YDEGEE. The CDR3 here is CASTEGQVNQPQHF. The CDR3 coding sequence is TGTGCCAGCACCGAGGGGCAGGTCAATCAGCCCCAGCATTTT.

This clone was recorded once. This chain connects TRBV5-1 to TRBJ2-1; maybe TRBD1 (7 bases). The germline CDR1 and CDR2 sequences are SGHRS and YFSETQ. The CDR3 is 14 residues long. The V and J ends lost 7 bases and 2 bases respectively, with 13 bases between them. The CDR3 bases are TGCGCCAGCTCAGGAGGGGGCGCCTACAATGAGCAGTTCTTC. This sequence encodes CASSGGGAYNEQFF.

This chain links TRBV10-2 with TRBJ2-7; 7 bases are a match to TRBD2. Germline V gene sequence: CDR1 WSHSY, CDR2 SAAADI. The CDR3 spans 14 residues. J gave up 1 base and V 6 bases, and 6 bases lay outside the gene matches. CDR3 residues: CASRAGANSYEQYF. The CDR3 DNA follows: TGCGCCAGCAGGGCGGGAGCAAATTCCTACGAGCAGTACTTC.

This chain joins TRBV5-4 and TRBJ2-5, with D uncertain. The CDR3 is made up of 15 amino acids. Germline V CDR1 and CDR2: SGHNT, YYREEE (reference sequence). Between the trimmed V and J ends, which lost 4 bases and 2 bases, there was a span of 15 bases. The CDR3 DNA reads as TGTGCCAGCAGCCCCAAGGGTGATGGACAAGAGACCCAGTACTTC. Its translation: CASSPKGDGQETQYF.

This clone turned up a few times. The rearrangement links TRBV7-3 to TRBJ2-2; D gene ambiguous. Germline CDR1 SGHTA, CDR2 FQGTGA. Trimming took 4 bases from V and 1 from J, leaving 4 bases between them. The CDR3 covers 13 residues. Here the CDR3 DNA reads TGTGCCAGCAGCTCGGAGAACACCGGGGAGCTGTTTTTT. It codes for CASSSENTGELFF.

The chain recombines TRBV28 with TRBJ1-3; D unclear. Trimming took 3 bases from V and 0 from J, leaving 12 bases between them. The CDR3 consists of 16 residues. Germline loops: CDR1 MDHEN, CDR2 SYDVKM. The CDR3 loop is CASSLPGENSGNTIYF. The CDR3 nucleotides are TGTGCCAGCAGTTTGCCAGGCGAGAACTCTGGAAACACCATATATTTT.

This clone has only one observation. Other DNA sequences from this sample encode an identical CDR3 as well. The CDR3 region is CASSVGRDQPQHF. The CDR3 region has the DNA TGTGCCAGCAGCGTAGGCAGGGACCAGCCCCAGCATTTT. V gene TRBV9 combines with J gene TRBJ1-5; D is perhaps TRBD1 (5 bases). Germline-derived CDR1 and CDR2 are SGDLS and YYNGEE. Trimming left V 0 bases short and J 7 bases short, with 8 bases between. The CDR3 is 13 amino acids.

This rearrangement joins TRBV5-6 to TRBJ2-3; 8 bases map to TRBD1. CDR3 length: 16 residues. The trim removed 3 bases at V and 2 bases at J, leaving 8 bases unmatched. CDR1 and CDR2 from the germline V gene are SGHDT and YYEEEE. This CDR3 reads CASSSSTGALTDTQYF. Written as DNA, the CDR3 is TGTGCCAGCAGCTCCTCGACAGGGGCCCTCACAGATACGCAGTATTTT.

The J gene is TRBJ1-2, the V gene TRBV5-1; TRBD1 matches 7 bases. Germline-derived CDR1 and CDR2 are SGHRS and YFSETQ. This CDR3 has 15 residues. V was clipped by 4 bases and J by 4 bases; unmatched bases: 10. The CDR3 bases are TGCGCCAGCAGCCCCCGACAGGGAGGGAGCTATGGCTACACCTTC. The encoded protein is CASSPRQGGSYGYTF.

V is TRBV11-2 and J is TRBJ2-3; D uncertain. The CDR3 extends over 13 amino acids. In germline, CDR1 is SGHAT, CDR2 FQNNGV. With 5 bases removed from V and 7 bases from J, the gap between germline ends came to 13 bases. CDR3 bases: TGTGCCAGCAGCCCCCTGACGATGAATACGCAGTATTTT. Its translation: CASSPLTMNTQYF.

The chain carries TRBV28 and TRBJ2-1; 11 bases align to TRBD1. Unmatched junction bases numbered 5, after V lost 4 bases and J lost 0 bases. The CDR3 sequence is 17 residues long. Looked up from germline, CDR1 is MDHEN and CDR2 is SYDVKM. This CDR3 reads CASSSPGTGGSYNEQFF. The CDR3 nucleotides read TGTGCCAGCAGTTCCCCCGGGACAGGGGGCTCCTACAATGAGCAGTTCTTC. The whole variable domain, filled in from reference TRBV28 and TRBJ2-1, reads DVKVTQSSRYLVKRTGEKVFLECVQDMDHENMFWYRQDPGLGLRLIYFSYDVKMKEKGDIPEGYSVSREKKERFSLILESASTNQTSMYLCASSSPGTGGSYNEQFFGPGTRLTVL.

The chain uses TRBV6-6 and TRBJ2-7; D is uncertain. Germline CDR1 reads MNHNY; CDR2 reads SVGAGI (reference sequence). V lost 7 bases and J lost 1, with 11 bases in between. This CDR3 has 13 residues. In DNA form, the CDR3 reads TGTGCCAGCACCAAACCGGATTCCTACGAGCAGTACTTC. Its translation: CASTKPDSYEQYF.

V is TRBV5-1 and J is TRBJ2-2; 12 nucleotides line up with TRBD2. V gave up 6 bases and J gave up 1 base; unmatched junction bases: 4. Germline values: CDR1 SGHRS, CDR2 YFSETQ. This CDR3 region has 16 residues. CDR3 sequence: CASTLLAGGNTGELFF. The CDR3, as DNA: TGCGCCAGCACCCTACTAGCGGGAGGGAACACCGGGGAGCTGTTTTTT.